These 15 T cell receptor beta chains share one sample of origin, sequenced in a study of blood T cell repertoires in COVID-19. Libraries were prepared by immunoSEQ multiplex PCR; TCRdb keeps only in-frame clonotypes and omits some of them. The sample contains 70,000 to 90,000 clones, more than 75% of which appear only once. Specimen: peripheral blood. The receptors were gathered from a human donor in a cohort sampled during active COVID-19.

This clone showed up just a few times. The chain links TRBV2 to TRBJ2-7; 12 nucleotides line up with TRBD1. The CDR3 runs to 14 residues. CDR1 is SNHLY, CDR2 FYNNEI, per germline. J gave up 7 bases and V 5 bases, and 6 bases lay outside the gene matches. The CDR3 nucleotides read TGTGCCAGCAGTTCCGGGACAGGGGGCAGGGAGCAGTACTTC. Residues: CASSSGTGGREQYF.

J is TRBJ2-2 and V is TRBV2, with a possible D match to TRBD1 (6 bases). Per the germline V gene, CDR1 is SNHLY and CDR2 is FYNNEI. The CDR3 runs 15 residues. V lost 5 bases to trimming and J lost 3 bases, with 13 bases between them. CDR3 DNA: TGTGCCAGCAGTCCTCTGGACAGTGACACCGGGGAGCTGTTTTTT. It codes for CASSPLDSDTGELFF.

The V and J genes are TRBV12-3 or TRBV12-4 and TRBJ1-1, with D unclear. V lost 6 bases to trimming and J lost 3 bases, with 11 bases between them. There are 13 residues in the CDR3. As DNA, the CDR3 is TGTGCCAGCAGCACTACCTCGGACACTGAAGCTTTCTTT. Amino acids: CASSTTSDTEAFF.

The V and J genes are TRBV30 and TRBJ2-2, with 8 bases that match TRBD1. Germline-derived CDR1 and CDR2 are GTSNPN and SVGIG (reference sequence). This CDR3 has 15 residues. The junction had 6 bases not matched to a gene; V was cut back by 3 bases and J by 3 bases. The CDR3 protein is CAWRTGTGDTGELFF. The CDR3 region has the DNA TGTGCCTGGAGGACCGGGACAGGAGACACCGGGGAGCTGTTTTTT.

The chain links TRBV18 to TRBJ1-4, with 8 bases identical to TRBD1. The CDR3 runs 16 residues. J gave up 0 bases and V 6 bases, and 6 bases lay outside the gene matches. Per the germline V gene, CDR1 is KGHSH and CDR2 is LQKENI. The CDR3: CASSPGTGATNEKLFF. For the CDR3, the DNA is TGTGCCAGCTCCCCCGGGACAGGTGCAACTAATGAAAAACTGTTTTTT.

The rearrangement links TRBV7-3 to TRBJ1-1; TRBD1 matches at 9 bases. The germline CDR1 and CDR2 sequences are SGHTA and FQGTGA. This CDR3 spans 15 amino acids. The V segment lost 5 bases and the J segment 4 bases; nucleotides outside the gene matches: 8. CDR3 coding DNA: TGTGCCAGCAGCCGACGGACAGGGGAGCCCACTGAAGCTTTCTTT. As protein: CASSRRTGEPTEAFF.

The CDR3 bases are TGTGCCAGTAGTATGCGCTACAGGGATAGCAATCAGCCCCAGCATTTT. This translates into CASSMRYRDSNQPQHF. The chain uses TRBV19 and TRBJ1-5, with TRBD1 as a possible D gene (6 bases). The germline V gene has CDR1 LNHDA and CDR2 SQIVND (reference sequence). Trimming took off 3 bases at V and 0 bases at J, with 12 bases between the two ends. The CDR3 consists of 16 residues.

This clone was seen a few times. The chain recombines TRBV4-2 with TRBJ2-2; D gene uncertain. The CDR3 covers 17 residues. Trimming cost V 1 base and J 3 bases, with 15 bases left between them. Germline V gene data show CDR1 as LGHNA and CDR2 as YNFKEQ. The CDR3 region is CASSQGGGRIYTGELFF. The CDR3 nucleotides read TGTGCCAGCAGCCAAGGAGGCGGCCGAATTTACACCGGGGAGCTGTTTTTT.

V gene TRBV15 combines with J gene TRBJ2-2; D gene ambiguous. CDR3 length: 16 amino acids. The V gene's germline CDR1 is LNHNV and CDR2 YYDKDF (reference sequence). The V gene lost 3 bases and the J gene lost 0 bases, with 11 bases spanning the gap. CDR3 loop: CATSRNLGSNTGELFF. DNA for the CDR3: TGTGCCACCAGCAGGAACCTAGGATCGAACACCGGGGAGCTGTTTTTT.

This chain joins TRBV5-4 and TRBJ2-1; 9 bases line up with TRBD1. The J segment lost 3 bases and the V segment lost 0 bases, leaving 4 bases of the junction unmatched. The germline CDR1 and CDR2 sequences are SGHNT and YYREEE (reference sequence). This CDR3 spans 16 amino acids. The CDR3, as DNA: TGTGCCAGCAGCTTGGATGGGACAGGGAACTACAATGAGCAGTTCTTC. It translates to CASSLDGTGNYNEQFF.

The chain's CDR3 is CASSPGTSDYEQYF. The CDR3 bases are TGTGCCAGCAGCCCCGGGACTAGCGACTACGAGCAGTACTTC. The V gene is TRBV11-1, the J gene TRBJ2-7; 10 bases match TRBD2. V shed 5 bases, J shed 3 bases, and the junction held 4 bases outside the gene matches. From germline, CDR1 is SGHAT and CDR2 FQDESV (reference sequence). The CDR3 sequence is 14 residues long.

In nucleotides, the CDR3 is TGCGCCAGCAGCTCCCAGGCCAAAACCTACGAGCAGTACTTC. This codes for CASSSQAKTYEQYF. J is TRBJ2-7 and V is TRBV5-1; no clear D gene. The CDR3 is 14 amino acids. CDR1 and CDR2 from the germline V gene are SGHRS and YFSETQ. The germline V and J ends were trimmed by 3 bases and 2 bases, with 12 bases remaining between them.

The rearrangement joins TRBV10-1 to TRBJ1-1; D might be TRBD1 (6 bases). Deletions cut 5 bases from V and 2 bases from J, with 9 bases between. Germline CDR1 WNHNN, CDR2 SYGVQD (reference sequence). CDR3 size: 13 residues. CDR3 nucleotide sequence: TGCGCCAGCAGTTTGGACAGAAACACTGAAGCTTTCTTT. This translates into CASSLDRNTEAFF.

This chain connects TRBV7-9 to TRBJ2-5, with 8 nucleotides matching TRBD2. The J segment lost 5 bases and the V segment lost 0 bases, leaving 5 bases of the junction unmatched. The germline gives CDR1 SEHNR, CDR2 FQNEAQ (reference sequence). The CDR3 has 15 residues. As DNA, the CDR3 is TGTGCCAGCAGCTTAGCGGCGGGAGGATTTGAGACCCAGTACTTC. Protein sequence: CASSLAAGGFETQYF.

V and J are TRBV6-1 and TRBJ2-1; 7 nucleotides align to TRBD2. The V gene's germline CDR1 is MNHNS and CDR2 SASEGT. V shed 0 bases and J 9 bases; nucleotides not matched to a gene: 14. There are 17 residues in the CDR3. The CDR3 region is CASSEALWAGEGFEQFF. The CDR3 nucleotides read TGTGCCAGCAGTGAAGCGCTTTGGGCGGGAGAAGGGTTTGAGCAGTTCTTC.